The clone carrying this T cell receptor beta chain was picked up many times. Per germline, CDR1 DFQATT and CDR2 SNEGSKA (reference sequence). This CDR3 spans 15 amino acids. Trimming took off 4 bases at V and 2 bases at J, with 17 bases between the two ends. Each CDR3 protein is one row after TCRdb ran MiXCR on the 5' RACE reads. The table records about 57,000 distinct CDR3 sequences, about 28% of them present only once. Sequenced input: tumor-infiltrating memory CD4+ T cells sorted from the breast tumor. Noted subset: memory CD4+ T cells, CD4+CD45RO+CD25-. The V and J genes are TRBV20-1 and TRBJ2-5; D may be TRBD1 (6 bases). The sequence came from a female donor with breast cancer. The CDR3 DNA reads TGCAGTGCTACCCCGGACAGCCTAATACAAGAGACCCAGTACTTC. It specifies CSATPDSLIQETQYF.